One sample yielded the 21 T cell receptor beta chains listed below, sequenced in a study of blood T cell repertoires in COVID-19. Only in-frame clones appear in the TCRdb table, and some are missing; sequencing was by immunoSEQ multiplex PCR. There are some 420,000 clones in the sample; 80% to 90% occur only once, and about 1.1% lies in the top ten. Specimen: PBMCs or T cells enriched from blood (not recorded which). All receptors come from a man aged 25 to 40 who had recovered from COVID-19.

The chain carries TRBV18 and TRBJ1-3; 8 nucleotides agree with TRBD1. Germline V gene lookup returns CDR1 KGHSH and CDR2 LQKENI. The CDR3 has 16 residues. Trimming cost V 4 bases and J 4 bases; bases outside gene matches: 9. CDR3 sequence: CASSRAGQDPGNTIYF. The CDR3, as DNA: TGTGCCAGCTCACGCGCGGGACAGGACCCCGGAAACACCATATATTTT. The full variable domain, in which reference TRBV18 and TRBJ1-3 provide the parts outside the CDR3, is NAGVMQNPRHLVRRRGQEARLRCSPMKGHSHVYWYRQLPEEGLKFMVYLQKENIIDESGMPKERFSAEFPKEGPSILRIQQVVRGDSAAYFCASSRAGQDPGNTIYFGEGSWLTVV.

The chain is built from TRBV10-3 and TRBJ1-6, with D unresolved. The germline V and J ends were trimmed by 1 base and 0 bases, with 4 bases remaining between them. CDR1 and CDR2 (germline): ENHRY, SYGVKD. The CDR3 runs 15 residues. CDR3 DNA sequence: TGTGCCATCAGTGAGTTCAGCTCCTATAATTCACCCCTCCACTTT. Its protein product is CAISEFSSYNSPLHF.

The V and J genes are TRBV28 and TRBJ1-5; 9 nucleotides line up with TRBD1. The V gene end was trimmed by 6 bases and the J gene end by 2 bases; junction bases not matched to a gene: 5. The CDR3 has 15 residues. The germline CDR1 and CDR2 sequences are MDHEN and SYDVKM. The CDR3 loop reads CASSHDRGGNQPQHF. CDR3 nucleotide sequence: TGTGCCAGCAGCCATGACAGGGGGGGCAATCAGCCCCAGCATTTT.

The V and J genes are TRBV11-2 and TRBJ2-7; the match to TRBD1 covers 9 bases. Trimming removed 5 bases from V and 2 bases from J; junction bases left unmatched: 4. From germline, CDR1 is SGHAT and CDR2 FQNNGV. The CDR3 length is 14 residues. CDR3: CASSRRTGAYEQYF. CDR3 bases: TGTGCCAGCAGCCGCAGGACAGGGGCCTACGAGCAGTACTTC.

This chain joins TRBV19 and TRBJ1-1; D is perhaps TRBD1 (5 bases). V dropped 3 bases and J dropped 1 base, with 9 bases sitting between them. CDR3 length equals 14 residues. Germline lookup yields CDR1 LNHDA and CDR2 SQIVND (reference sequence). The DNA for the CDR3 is TGTGCCAGTAGTATGATTGGACAGAACACTGAAGCTTTCTTT. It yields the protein CASSMIGQNTEAFF. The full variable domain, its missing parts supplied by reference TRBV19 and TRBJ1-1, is DGGITQSPKYLFRKEGQNVTLSCEQNLNHDAMYWYRQDPGQGLRLIYYSQIVNDFQKGDIAEGYSVSREKKESFPLTVTSAQKNPTAFYLCASSMIGQNTEAFFGQGTRLTVV.

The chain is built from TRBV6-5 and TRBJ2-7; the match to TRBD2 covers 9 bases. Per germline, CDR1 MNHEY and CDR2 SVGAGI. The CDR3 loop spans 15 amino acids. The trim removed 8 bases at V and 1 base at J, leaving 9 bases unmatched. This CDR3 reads CASGQGREGSYEQYF. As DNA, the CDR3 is TGTGCCAGCGGCCAGGGGCGGGAGGGTTCCTACGAGCAGTACTTC.

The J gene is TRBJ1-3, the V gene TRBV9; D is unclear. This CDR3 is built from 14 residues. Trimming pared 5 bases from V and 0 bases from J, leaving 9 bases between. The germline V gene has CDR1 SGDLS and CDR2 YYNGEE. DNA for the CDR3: TGTGCCAGCAGTGCGTCTCTCTCTGGAAACACCATATATTTT. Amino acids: CASSASLSGNTIYF.

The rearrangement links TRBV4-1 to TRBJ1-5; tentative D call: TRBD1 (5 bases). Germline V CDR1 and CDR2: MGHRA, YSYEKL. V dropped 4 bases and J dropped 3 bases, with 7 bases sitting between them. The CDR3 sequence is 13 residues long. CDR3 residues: CASSPQVNQPQHF. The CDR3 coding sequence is TGCGCCAGCAGCCCACAGGTCAATCAGCCCCAGCATTTT.

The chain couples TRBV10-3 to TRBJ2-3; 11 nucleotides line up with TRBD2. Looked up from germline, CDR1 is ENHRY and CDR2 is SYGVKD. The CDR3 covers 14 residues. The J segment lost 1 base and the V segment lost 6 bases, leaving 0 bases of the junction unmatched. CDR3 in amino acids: CAIRTSGGTDTQYF. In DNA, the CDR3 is TGTGCCATCAGGACTAGCGGGGGCACAGATACGCAGTATTTT.

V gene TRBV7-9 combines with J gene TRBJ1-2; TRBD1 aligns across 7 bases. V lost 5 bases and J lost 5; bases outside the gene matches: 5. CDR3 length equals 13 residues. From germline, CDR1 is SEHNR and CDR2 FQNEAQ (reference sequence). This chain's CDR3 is CASSRDSFYGYTF. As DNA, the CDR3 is TGTGCCAGCAGCAGGGACAGCTTTTATGGCTACACCTTC. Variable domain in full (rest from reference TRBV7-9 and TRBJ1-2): DTGVSQNPRHKITKRGQNVTFRCDPISEHNRLYWYRQTLGQGPEFLTYFQNEAQLEKSRLLSDRFSAERPKGSFSTLEIQRTEQGDSAMYLCASSRDSFYGYTFGSGTRLTVV.

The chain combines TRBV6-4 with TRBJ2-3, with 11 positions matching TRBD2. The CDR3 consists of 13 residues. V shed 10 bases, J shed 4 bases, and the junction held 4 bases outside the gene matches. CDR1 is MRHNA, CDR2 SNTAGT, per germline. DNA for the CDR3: TGTGCCAAACTAGCGGGAGCCGCAGATACGCAGTATTTT. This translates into CAKLAGAADTQYF.

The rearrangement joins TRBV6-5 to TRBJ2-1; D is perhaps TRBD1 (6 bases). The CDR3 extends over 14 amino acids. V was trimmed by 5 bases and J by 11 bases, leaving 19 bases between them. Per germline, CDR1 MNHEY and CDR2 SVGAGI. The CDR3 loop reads CASSPSGGRQKQFF. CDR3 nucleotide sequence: TGTGCCAGCAGTCCGAGTGGGGGCCGCCAAAAGCAGTTCTTC.

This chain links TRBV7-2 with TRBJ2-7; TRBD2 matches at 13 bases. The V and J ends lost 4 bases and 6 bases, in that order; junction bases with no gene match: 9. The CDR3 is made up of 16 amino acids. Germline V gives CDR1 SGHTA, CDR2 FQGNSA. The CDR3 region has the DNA TGTGCCAGCAGCTCAATCGGGACTAGCGGGAAAGTCGAGCAGTACTTC. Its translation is CASSSIGTSGKVEQYF.

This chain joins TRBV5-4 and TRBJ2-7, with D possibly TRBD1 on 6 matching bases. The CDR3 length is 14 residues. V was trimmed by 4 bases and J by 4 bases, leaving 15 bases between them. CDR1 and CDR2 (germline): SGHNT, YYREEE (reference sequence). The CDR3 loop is CASSRTEPRYEQYF. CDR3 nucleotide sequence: TGTGCCAGCAGCCGGACAGAACCGAGGTACGAGCAGTACTTC.

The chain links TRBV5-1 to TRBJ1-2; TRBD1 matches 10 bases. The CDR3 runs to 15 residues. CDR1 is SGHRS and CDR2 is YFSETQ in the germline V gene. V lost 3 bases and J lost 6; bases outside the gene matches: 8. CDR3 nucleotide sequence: TGCGCCAGCAGCTCCCGGGACAGGGGCTTCAATGGCTACACCTTC. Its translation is CASSSRDRGFNGYTF.

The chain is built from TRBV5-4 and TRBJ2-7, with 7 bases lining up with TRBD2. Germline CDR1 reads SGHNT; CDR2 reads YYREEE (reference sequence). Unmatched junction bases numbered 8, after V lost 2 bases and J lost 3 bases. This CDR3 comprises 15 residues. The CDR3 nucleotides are TGTGCCAGCAGCTTAGGGACTACTCTCCTCTACGAGCAGTACTTC. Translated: CASSLGTTLLYEQYF.

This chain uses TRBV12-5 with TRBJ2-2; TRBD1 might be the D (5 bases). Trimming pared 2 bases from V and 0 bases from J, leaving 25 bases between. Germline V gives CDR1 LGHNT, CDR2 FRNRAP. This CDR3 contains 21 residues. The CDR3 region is CASGLTVKDTLKASNTGELFF. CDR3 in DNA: TGTGCTAGTGGTTTGACTGTGAAGGACACTTTGAAAGCCTCGAACACCGGGGAGCTGTTTTTT. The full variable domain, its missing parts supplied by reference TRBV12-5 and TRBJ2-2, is DARVTQTPRHKVTEMGQEVTMRCQPILGHNTVFWYRQTMMQGLELLAYFRNRAPLDDSGMPKDRFSAEMPDATLATLKIQPSEPRDSAVYFCASGLTVKDTLKASNTGELFFGEGSRLTVL.

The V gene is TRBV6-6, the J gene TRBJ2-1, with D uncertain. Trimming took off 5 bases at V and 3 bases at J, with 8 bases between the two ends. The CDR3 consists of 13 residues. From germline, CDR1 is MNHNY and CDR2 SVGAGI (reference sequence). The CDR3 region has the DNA TGTGCCAGCAGTAGGAGCCTCTACAATGAGCAGTTCTTC. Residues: CASSRSLYNEQFF.

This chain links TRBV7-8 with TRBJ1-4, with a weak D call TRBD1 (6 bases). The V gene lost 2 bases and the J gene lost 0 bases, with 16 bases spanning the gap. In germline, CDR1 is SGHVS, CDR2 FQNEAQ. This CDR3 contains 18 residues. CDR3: CASSLNRDIITTNEKLFF. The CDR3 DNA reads TGTGCCAGCAGCTTAAACCGGGACATCATTACAACTAATGAAAAACTGTTTTTT.

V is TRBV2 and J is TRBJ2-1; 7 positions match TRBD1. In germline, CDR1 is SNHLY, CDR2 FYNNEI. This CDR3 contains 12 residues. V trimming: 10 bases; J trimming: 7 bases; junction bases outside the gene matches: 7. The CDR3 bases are TGTGCCACACAGGGGACAAGTAATGAGCAGTTCTTC. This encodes CATQGTSNEQFF.

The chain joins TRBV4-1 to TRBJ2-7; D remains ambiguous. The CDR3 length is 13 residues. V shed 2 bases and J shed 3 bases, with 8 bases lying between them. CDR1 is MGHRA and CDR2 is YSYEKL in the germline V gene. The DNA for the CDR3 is TGCGCCAGCAGCCAATGGCTAGGCTACGAGCAGTACTTC. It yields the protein CASSQWLGYEQYF.